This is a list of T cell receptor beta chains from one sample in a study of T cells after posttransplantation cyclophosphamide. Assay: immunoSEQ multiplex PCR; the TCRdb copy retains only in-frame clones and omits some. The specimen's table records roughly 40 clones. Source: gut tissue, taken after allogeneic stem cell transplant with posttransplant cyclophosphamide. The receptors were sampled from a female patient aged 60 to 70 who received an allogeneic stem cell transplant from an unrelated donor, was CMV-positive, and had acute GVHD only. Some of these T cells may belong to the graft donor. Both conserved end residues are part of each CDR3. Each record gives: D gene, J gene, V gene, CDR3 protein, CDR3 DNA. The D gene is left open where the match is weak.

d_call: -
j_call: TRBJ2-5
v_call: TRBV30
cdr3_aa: CAWGLLQETQYF
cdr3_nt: TGTGCCTGGGGGCTGCTCCAAGAGACCCAGTACTTC

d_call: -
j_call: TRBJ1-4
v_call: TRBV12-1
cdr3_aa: CASSDTSCLPVDNEKLFF
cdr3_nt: TGTGCCAGCAGTGACACTAGCTGTCTCCCAGTAGACAATGAAAAACTGTTTTTT

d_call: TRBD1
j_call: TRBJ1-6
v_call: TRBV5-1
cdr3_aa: CASSLNRDSGYSYNSPLHF
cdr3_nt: TGCGCCAGCAGCCTGAACCGGGACAGTGGGTACTCCTATAATTCACCCCTCCACTTT

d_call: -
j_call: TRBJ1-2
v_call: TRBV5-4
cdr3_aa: CASSLAQGGYGYTF
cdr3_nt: TGTGCCAGCAGCTTGGCCCAGGGAGGCTATGGCTACACCTTC

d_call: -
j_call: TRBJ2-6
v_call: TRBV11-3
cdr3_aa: CASSSGPSRQSRANVLTF
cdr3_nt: TGTGCCAGCAGCAGCGGGCCATCTCGACAAAGCCGGGCCAACGTCCTGACTTTC

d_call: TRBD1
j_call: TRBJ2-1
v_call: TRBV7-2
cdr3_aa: CASSWGDRGNEQFF
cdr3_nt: TGTGCCAGCAGCTGGGGGGACAGGGGTAATGAGCAGTTCTTC

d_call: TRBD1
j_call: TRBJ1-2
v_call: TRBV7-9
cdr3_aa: CASSEQGGYGYTF
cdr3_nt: TGTGCCAGCAGCGAGCAGGGGGGCTATGGCTACACCTTC

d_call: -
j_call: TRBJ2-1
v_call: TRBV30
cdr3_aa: CAWSKQGLLEQFF
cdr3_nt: TGTGCCTGGAGCAAGCAGGGACTCCTCGAGCAGTTCTTC

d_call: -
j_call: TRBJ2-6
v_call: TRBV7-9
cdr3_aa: CASSRYLYHDKSRANVLTF
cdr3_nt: TGTGCCAGCAGCCGGTACCTATACCATGACAAAAGTCGGGCCAACGTCCTGACTTTC

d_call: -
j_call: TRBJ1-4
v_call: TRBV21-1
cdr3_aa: CASRVQIGYKVHNEKLFF
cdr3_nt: TGTGCCAGCAGGGTACAGATAGGCTACAAGGTGCATAATGAAAAACTGTTTTTT